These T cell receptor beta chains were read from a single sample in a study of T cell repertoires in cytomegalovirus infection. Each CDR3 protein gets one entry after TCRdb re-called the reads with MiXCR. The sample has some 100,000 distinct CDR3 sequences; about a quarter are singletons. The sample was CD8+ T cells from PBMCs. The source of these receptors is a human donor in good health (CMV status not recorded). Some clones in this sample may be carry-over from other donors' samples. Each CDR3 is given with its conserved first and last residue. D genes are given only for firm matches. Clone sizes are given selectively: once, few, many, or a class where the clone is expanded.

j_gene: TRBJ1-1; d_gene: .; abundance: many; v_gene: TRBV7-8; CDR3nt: TGTGCCAGCAGCCCACAGGGACCGAACACTGAAGCTTTCTTT; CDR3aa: CASSPQGPNTEAFF
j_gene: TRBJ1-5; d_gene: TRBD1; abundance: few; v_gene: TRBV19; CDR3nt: TGTGCCAGTAGTGTACAGGGGGCCAACAATCAGCCCCAGCATTTT; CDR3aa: CASSVQGANNQPQHF
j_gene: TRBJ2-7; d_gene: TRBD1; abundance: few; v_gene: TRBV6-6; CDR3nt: TGTGCCAGCACCTATACAGGGGGCCACGAGCAGTACTTC; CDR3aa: CASTYTGGHEQYF
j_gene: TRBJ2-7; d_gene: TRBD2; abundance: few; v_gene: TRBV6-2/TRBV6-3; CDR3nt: TGTGCCAGCAGTTACTCGCTAGCGGCCTACGAGCAGTACTTC; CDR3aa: CASSYSLAAYEQYF
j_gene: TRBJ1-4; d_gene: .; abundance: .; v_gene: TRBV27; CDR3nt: TGTGCCAGCAGCCCTACCGGGCTTCATGAAAAACTGTTTTTT; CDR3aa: CASSPTGLHEKLFF
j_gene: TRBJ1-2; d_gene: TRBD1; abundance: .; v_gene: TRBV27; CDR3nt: TGTGCCAGCACAGGCGGGCAGGGGGTAGGCTACACCTTC; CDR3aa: CASTGGQGVGYTF
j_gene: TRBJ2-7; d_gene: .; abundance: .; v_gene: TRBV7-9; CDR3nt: TGTGCCAGCAGACCCGGACAGAGCTACGAGCAGTACTTC; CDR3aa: CASRPGQSYEQYF
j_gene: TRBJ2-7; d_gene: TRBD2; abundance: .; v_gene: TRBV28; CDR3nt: TGTGCCAGCAGTTCCCAAGTAGCGGGGGCATCCTACGAGCAGTACTTC; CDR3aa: CASSSQVAGASYEQYF
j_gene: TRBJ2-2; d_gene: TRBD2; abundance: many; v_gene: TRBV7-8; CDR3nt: TGTGCCAGCAGCTTCGCACTAGCGGGCAGGAACACCGGGGAGCTGTTTTTT; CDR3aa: CASSFALAGRNTGELFF
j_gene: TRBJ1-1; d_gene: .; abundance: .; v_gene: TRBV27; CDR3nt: TGTGCCAGCAATCCAAGAGTGGCGGAGAACACTGAAGCTTTCTTT; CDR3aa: CASNPRVAENTEAFF
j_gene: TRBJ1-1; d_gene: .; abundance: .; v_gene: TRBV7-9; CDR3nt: TGTGCCAGCAGCTTAGCGGGGGGCGCGGGCGCTTTCTTT; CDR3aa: CASSLAGGAGAFF
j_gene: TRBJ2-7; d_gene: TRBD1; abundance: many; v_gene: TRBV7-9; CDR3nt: TGTGCCAGCAGCATGGACAGGGGGGGTAACGAGCAGTACTTC; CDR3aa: CASSMDRGGNEQYF
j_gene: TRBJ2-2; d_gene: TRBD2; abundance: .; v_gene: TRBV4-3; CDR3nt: TGCGCCAGCAGCCAAGACAGGGCTAGCGGGAACACCGGGGAGCTGTTTTTT; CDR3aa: CASSQDRASGNTGELFF
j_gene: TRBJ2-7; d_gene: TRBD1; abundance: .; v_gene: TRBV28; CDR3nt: TGTGCCAGCATGTGGCAGGGTAACAGGGGCCAACCCTACGAGCAGTACTTC; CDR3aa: CASMWQGNRGQPYEQYF
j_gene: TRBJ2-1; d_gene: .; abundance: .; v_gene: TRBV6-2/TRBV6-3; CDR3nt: TGTGCCAGCAGAGATCCAGGTTCTATTTACAATGAGCAGTTCTTC; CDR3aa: CASRDPGSIYNEQFF